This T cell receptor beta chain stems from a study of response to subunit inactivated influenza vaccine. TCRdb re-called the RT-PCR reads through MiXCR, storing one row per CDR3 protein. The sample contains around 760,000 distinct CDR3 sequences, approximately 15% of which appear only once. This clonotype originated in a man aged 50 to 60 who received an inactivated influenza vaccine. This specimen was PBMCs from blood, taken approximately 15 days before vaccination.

The CDR3 here is CASSYYRDTQYF. The CDR3 nucleotides are TGTGCCAGCAGCTATTACCGGGACACGCAGTATTTT. The chain is built from TRBV7-2 and TRBJ2-3; D may match TRBD1 or TRBD2 (5 bases each). The CDR3 spans 12 residues. Germline V gene lookup returns CDR1 SGHTA and CDR2 FQGNSA. V was pared by 4 bases and J by 9 bases, with 11 bases between. Full variable domain (missing parts from reference TRBV7-2 and TRBJ2-3): GAGVSQSPSNKVTEKGKDVELRCDPISGHTALYWYRQSLGQGLEFLIYFQGNSAPDKSGLPSDRFSAERTGGSVSTLTIQRTQQEDSAVYLCASSYYRDTQYFGPGTRLTVL.